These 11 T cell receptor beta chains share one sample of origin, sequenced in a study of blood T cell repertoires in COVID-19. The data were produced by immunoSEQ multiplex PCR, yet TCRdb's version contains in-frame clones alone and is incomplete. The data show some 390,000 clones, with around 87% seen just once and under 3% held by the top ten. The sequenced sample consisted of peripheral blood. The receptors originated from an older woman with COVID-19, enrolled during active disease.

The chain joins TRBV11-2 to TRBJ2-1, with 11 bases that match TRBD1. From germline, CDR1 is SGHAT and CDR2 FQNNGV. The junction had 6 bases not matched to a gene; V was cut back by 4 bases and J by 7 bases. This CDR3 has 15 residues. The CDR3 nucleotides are TGTGCCAGCAGCTCAGGACAGGGGGCTCGAAATGAGCAGTTCTTC. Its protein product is CASSSGQGARNEQFF.

The CDR3 here is CASSWDREYYEQYF. CDR3 in DNA: TGTGCCAGCAGTTGGGACAGGGAATACTACGAGCAGTACTTC. The genes are TRBV28 and TRBJ2-7, with TRBD1 matching over 9 bases. V lost 4 bases, J lost 3 bases, and 4 bases stayed unmatched. CDR1 MDHEN and CDR2 SYDVKM come from the germline V gene. This CDR3 comprises 14 residues.

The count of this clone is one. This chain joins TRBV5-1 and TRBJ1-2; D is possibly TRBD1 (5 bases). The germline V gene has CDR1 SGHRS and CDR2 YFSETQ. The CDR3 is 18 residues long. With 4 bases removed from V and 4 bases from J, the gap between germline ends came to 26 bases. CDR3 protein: CASSPAIAGGGIGYGYTF. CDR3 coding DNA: TGCGCCAGCAGCCCCGCCATTGCCGGGGGAGGTATCGGCTATGGCTACACCTTC.

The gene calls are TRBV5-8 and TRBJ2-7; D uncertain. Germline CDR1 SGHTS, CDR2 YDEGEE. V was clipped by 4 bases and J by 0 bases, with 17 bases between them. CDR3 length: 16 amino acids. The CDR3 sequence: CASSPVSGSYSYEQYF. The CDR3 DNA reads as TGTGCCAGCAGCCCGGTTTCCGGGTCATACTCCTACGAGCAGTACTTC. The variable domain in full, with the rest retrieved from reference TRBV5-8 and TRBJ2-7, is EAGVTQSPTHLIKTRGQQATLRCSPISGHTSVYWYQQALGLGLQFLLWYDEGEERNRGNFPPRFSGRQFPNYSSELNVNALELEDSALYLCASSPVSGSYSYEQYFGPGTRLTVT.

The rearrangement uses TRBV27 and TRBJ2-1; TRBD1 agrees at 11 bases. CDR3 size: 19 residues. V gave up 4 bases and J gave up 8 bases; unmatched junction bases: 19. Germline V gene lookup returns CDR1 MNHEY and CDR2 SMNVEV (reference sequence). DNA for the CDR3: TGTGCCAGCAGTTCCTCCGGGACAGGGGGAGTCCCCTTATCCGATGAGCAGTTCTTC. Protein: CASSSSGTGGVPLSDEQFF.

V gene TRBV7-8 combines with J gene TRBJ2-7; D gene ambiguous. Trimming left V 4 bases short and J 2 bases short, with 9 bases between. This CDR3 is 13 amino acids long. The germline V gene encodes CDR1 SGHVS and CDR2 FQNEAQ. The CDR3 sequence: CASSSGLPYEQYF. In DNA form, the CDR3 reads TGTGCCAGCAGCTCGGGTCTGCCCTACGAGCAGTACTTC. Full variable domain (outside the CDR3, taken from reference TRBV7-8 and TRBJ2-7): GAGVSQSPRYKVAKRGQDVALRCDPISGHVSLFWYQQALGQGPEFLTYFQNEAQLDKSGLPSDRFFAERPEGSVSTLKIQRTQQEDSAVYLCASSSGLPYEQYFGPGTRLTVT.

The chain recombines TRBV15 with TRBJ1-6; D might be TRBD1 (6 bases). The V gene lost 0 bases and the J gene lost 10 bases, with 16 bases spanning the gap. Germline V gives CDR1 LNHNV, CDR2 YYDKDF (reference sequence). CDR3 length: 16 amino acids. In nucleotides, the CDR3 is TGTGCCACCAGCAGAGAGTTCTTGGGGGCTCAATCACCCCTCCACTTT. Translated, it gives CATSREFLGAQSPLHF.

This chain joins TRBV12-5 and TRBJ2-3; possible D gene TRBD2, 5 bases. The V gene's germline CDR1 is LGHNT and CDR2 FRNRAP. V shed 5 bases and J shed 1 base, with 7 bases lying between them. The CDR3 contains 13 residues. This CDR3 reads CASGPGGTDTQYF. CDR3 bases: TGTGCTAGTGGTCCCGGGGGCACAGATACGCAGTATTTT. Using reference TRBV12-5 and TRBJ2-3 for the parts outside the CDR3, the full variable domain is DARVTQTPRHKVTEMGQEVTMRCQPILGHNTVFWYRQTMMQGLELLAYFRNRAPLDDSGMPKDRFSAEMPDATLATLKIQPSEPRDSAVYFCASGPGGTDTQYFGPGTRLTVL.

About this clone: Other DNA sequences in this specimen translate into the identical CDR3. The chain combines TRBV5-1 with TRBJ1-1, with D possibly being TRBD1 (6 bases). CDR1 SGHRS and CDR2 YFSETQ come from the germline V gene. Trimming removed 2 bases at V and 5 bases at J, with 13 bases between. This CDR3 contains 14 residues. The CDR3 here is CASSLQGQGTEAFF. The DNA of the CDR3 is TGCGCCAGCAGCTTACAGGGCCAGGGAACTGAAGCTTTCTTT. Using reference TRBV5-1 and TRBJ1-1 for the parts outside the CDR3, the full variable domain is KAGVTQTPRYLIKTRGQQVTLSCSPISGHRSVSWYQQTPGQGLQFLFEYFSETQRNKGNFPGRFSGRQFSNSRSEMNVSTLELGDSALYLCASSLQGQGTEAFFGQGTRLTVV.

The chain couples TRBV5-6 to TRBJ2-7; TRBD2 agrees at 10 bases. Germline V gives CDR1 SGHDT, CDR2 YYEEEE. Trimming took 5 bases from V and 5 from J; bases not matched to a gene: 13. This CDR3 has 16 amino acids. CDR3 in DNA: TGTGCCAGCAGGGAGGCGGGACTAGCGATGTTAGACGAGCAGTACTTC. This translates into CASREAGLAMLDEQYF.

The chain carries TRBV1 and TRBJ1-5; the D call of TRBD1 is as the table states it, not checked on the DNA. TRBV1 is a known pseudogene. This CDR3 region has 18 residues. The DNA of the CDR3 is TGCACCAGCAGCCAAGATACGCGGACAGGGGGCGGTTTTAAGCCCCAGCATTTT. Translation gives CTSSQDTRTGGGFKPQHF.